Given below is one T cell receptor (beta chain) in context. The protocol was immunoSEQ multiplex PCR, while the TCRdb copy is restricted to in-frame clones and leaves out a portion. The sample has over 2 million clones; 95% are singletons. The sample comes from a study of shared clonotypes between healthy human individuals. V was cut by 2 bases and J by 0 bases, with 5 bases left in between. Germline CDR1 and CDR2: MGHDK and SYGVNS. There are 14 residues in the CDR3. Sequenced input: naive CD4+ T cells sorted from blood. Subset in this sample: CD45RA+ positively selected. The gene calls are TRBV25-1 and TRBJ1-5; no reliable D call. This receptor was identified in a man aged 18 to 35 in good health. CDR3 DNA sequence: TGTGCCAGCAGTGAAGTTTATAGCAATCAGCCCCAGCATTTT. As protein: CASSEVYSNQPQHF.